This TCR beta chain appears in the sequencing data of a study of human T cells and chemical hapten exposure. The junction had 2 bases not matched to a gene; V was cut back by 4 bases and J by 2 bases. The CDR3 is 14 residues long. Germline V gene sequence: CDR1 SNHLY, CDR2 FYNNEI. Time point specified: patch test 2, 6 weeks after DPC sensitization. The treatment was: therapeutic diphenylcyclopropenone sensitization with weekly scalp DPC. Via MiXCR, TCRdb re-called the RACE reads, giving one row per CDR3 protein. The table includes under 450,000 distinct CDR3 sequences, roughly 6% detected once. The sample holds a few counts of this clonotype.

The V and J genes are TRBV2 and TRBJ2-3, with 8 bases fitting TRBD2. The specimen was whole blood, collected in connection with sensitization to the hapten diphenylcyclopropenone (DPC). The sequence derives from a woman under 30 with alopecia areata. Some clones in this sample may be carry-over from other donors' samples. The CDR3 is CASSGGGTTDTQYF. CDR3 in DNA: TGTGCCAGCAGTGGCGGGGGGACCACAGATACGCAGTATTTT.